This entry features one T cell receptor (beta chain) sequence. The target antigen is unknown. The source of the sample is a study of vaccination effects on CD4 cells after COVID-19. Antigen-specific CD4+ T cells expanded by the ViraFEST assay with viral peptide pools were then sequenced. Following culture for under 12 days, CD4+ T cells were isolated. Each vaccine recipient was nucleocapsid antibody negative and had no prior SARS-CoV-2 infection. PBMC were cultured at a few million per well with around 10 IU/ml IL-2 and approximately 10 ug/ml peptides. IL-2 medium supplanted half the medium on days 3 and 7. The germline V and J ends were trimmed by 1 base and 2 bases, with 9 bases remaining between them. The CDR3 is 15 amino acids. Germline loops: CDR1 MGHRA, CDR2 YSYEKL. Study-level results: Marked clonal contraction was seen late after vaccination (in both infection- and vaccine-induced clones). The study enrolled few convalescent patients and sampled no early post-infection timepoints.

Profiled with immunoSEQ multiplex PCR; TCRdb holds only in-frame clones, not every one. The table records fewer than 30,000 clones, 65% to 80% of them present only once. This material consisted of CD4+ T cells from PBMCs cultured with HCoV-NL63 spike peptides, taken before COVID-19 vaccination. The chain employs TRBV4-1 and TRBJ1-3, with D tentatively TRBD1 (6 bases). The sequence was obtained from a human donor who received a COVID-19 vaccine. CDR3 bases: TGCGCCAGCAGCCAAGTCGGGGGCACTGGAAACACCATATATTTT. Amino acids: CASSQVGGTGNTIYF.